These 12 T cell receptor beta chains were sequenced from one sample in a study of early T cells in non-severe SARS-CoV-2 infection. One entry per CDR3 protein results from TCRdb running MiXCR on the 5' RACE reads. The sample yields 85,000 to 95,000 distinct CDR3 sequences, approximately 17% seen once. The source material was whole blood, sampled at baseline. These receptors came from an adult who was a healthcare worker with PCR-confirmed SARS-CoV-2 infection or an uninfected control (not recorded which).

This sequence joins TRBV19 and TRBJ2-7, with no clear D. The CDR3 totals 13 residues. Germline values: CDR1 LNHDA, CDR2 SQIVND (reference sequence). Trimming removed 5 bases from V and 1 base from J, with 9 bases in between. DNA of the CDR3: TGTGCCAGTAGTTCTAGACCTTCCTACGAGCAGTACTTC. Its protein is CASSSRPSYEQYF.

This clonotype was detected many times. The chain joins TRBV24-1 to TRBJ2-1; 10 bases match TRBD2. The junction had 4 bases not matched to a gene; V was cut back by 4 bases and J by 2 bases. This CDR3 has 16 amino acids. CDR1 KGHDR and CDR2 SFDVKD come from the germline V gene. The CDR3 DNA sequence: TGTGCCACCAGTGACCCCCTAGCGGGAGCCTACAATGAGCAGTTCTTC. It codes for CATSDPLAGAYNEQFF.

This clonotype came up a few times. V gene TRBV9 combines with J gene TRBJ1-6; 10 nucleotides line up with TRBD1. Looked up from germline, CDR1 is SGDLS and CDR2 is YYNGEE. This CDR3 comprises 14 residues. The junction had 3 bases not matched to a gene; V was cut back by 4 bases and J by 8 bases. CDR3 protein: CASSIGTGDSPLHF. CDR3 nucleotides: TGTGCCAGCAGCATAGGGACAGGGGATTCACCCCTCCACTTT.

This clonotype turned up a few times. The V and J genes are TRBV7-9 and TRBJ2-3; the D is unclear. The CDR3 length is 11 residues. Germline CDR1 reads SEHNR; CDR2 reads FQNEAQ (reference sequence). Trimming took off 3 bases at V and 5 bases at J, with 3 bases between the two ends. CDR3 sequence: CASSFRDTQYF. Written as DNA, the CDR3 is TGTGCCAGCAGCTTTCGAGATACGCAGTATTTT.

This clonotype has more than one count but fewer than ten. J is TRBJ2-7 and V is TRBV20-1; 8 bases line up with TRBD2. Germline V gene lookup returns CDR1 DFQATT and CDR2 SNEGSKA (reference sequence). Losses at the gene ends were 5 bases for V and 0 bases for J; bases not matched to a gene: 9. The CDR3 sequence is 15 residues long. The CDR3 loop is CSAELTSDSSYEQYF. CDR3 nucleotide sequence: TGCAGTGCTGAACTGACTAGCGATAGCTCCTACGAGCAGTACTTC.

This chain uses TRBV4-3 with TRBJ1-2, with 8 bases lining up with TRBD1. The CDR3 totals 17 residues. Germline CDR1 and CDR2: LGHNA and YSLEER. Trimming at V came to 0 bases and at J to 0 bases, leaving 6 bases not matched to a gene. The CDR3 region is CASSQETGAPSNYGYTF. The CDR3 region has the DNA TGCGCCAGCAGCCAAGAGACAGGGGCACCTTCTAACTATGGCTACACCTTC.

V is TRBV19 and J is TRBJ1-2; D gene uncertain. The CDR3 has 15 amino acids. Germline V gene data show CDR1 as LNHDA and CDR2 as SQIVND (reference sequence). Trimming removed 0 bases at V and 2 bases at J, with 10 bases between. DNA for the CDR3: TGTGCCAGTAGTATAGAAGAGGGATTGAACTATGGCTACACCTTC. It encodes CASSIEEGLNYGYTF.

In nucleotides, the CDR3 is TGTGCCAGCAGTCTGGGGACAGCTGGCAATGAGCAGTTCTTC. As protein: CASSLGTAGNEQFF. The J gene is TRBJ2-1, the V gene TRBV27, with 7 bases fitting TRBD1. Germline CDR1 reads MNHEY; CDR2 reads SMNVEV (reference sequence). The length of the CDR3 is 14 residues. The junction had 7 bases not matched to a gene; V was cut back by 5 bases and J by 6 bases.

The rearrangement links TRBV29-1 to TRBJ2-1; TRBD1 aligns across 7 bases. Germline loops: CDR1 SQVTM, CDR2 ANQGSEA. V gave up 8 bases and J gave up 4 bases; unmatched junction bases: 8. This CDR3 region has 13 residues. CDR3 protein: CSSQQGRYNEQFF. CDR3 nucleotide sequence: TGCAGCAGCCAACAGGGGCGATACAATGAGCAGTTCTTC.

The CDR3 region is CASSQWEEGTEAFF. The CDR3 DNA follows: TGCGCCAGCAGCCAATGGGAGGAGGGGACTGAAGCTTTCTTT. The chain employs TRBV4-1 and TRBJ1-1; TRBD1 is a possible D gene (5 bases). V lost 2 bases and J lost 5, with 12 bases in between. Germline assignment: CDR1 MGHRA and CDR2 YSYEKL. The CDR3 covers 14 residues.

There are a few counts of this clonotype. The J gene is TRBJ2-5, the V gene TRBV20-1; TRBD2 is a possible D gene (6 bases). The V gene lost 3 bases and the J gene lost 0 bases, with 14 bases spanning the gap. This CDR3 has 15 residues. The germline V gene has CDR1 DFQATT and CDR2 SNEGSKA (reference sequence). The CDR3 region is CSASKEGGYQETQYF. As DNA, the CDR3 is TGCAGTGCTAGTAAGGAGGGCGGGTACCAAGAGACCCAGTACTTC.

This clonotype was recorded a few times. The V and J genes are TRBV29-1 and TRBJ2-5, with no clear D. Per germline, CDR1 SQVTM and CDR2 ANQGSEA. The CDR3 has 11 amino acids. The germline V and J ends were trimmed by 3 bases and 2 bases, with 4 bases remaining between them. CDR3 DNA: TGCAGCGTTGAGTTACAAGAGACCCAGTACTTC. The encoded protein is CSVELQETQYF.